This passage covers 13 T cell receptor beta chains from one sample sequenced in a study of T cells after yellow fever vaccination. From the 5' RACE reads, TCRdb called clonotypes with MiXCR, one entry per CDR3 protein. The sample holds about 580,000 distinct CDR3 sequences, roughly 17% seen once. The sequenced sample was PBMCs, obtained 5 to 6 days after the first yellow fever vaccination. These receptors were obtained from a man younger than 35 who received the YFV17D yellow fever vaccine.

The V call is TRBV7-6, the J call TRBJ2-7; 8 nucleotides align to TRBD2. The CDR3 loop spans 15 amino acids. After removal of 3 bases from V and 2 bases from J, the junction contained 6 bases not matched to a gene. Per germline, CDR1 SGHVS and CDR2 FNYEAQ. This CDR3 reads CASSFALAGTYEQYF. The CDR3 DNA reads as TGTGCCAGCAGCTTTGCATTAGCGGGGACCTACGAGCAGTACTTC.

The chain uses TRBV20-1 and TRBJ2-5; 9 bases are shared with TRBD1. The CDR3 covers 17 residues. Per germline, CDR1 DFQATT and CDR2 SNEGSKA (reference sequence). Trimming cost V 6 bases and J 1 base; bases outside gene matches: 15. The CDR3 nucleotides read TGCAGTGCCCCCAACCCCGGACAGGGGACCCTCCAAGAGACCCAGTACTTC. The encoded protein is CSAPNPGQGTLQETQYF.

The V call is TRBV19, the J call TRBJ2-1, with 7 positions matching TRBD1. CDR3 length: 15 amino acids. Germline CDR1 LNHDA, CDR2 SQIVND (reference sequence). Trimming removed 3 bases from V and 5 bases from J; junction bases left unmatched: 7. This chain's CDR3 is CASSISRGQHNEQFF. The CDR3 DNA follows: TGTGCCAGTAGTATCTCCCGGGGACAGCACAATGAGCAGTTCTTC.

This sequence joins TRBV6-1 and TRBJ2-3, with D maybe TRBD1 (6 bases). The CDR3 length is 14 residues. The V gene's germline CDR1 is MNHNS and CDR2 SASEGT. V lost 4 bases to trimming and J lost 7 bases, with 15 bases between them. CDR3 residues: CASSARQGRNTQYF. Here the CDR3 DNA reads TGTGCCAGCAGTGCAAGGCAGGGGCGAAATACGCAGTATTTT.

This clonotype appeared a few times. The J gene is TRBJ2-4, the V gene TRBV5-1, with D perhaps TRBD1 (6 bases). Trimming removed 4 bases from V and 7 bases from J, with 15 bases in between. CDR3 length: 14 residues. Looked up from germline, CDR1 is SGHRS and CDR2 is YFSETQ. The CDR3 nucleotides read TGCGCCAGCAGCGTAGGAGACAGGAGGAACATTCAGTACTTC. As protein: CASSVGDRRNIQYF.

J is TRBJ2-3 and V is TRBV27, with TRBD1 matching 8 bases. J was trimmed by 1 base and V by 6 bases; bases with no gene match: 9. The V gene's germline CDR1 is MNHEY and CDR2 SMNVEV (reference sequence). The length of the CDR3 is 16 residues. CDR3 nucleotides: TGTGCCAGCAGCCAACCCCCAGGGGGCGGCACAGATACGCAGTATTTT. This codes for CASSQPPGGGTDTQYF.

This clonotype appeared a few times. The V and J genes are TRBV12-3 or TRBV12-4 and TRBJ2-3, with TRBD2 identical over 12 bases. Trimming cost V 6 bases and J 2 bases; bases outside gene matches: 3. The CDR3 has 15 amino acids. Written as DNA, the CDR3 is TGTGCCAGCAGCGGACTAGCGGGGAACACAGATACGCAGTATTTT. This codes for CASSGLAGNTDTQYF.

The V call is TRBV6-2 or TRBV6-3, the J call TRBJ2-2, with D tentatively TRBD2 (5 bases). Per germline, CDR1 MNHEY and CDR2 SVGEGT. V gave up 2 bases and J gave up 1 base, with 8 bases separating them. The CDR3 is 15 residues long. CDR3 bases: TGTGCCAGCAGTTACGATGGACTGAACACCGGGGAGCTGTTTTTT. Protein product: CASSYDGLNTGELFF.

This sequence joins TRBV4-3 and TRBJ2-2, with 9 nucleotides matching TRBD1. This CDR3 region has 16 residues. Germline V gene lookup returns CDR1 LGHNA and CDR2 YSLEER. The V and J ends lost 3 bases and 1 base, in that order; junction bases with no gene match: 3. The CDR3 reads CASSHRTGVNTGELFF. The CDR3 coding sequence is TGCGCCAGCAGCCACCGGACAGGGGTGAACACCGGGGAGCTGTTTTTT.

This clonotype was detected a few times. This chain connects TRBV28 to TRBJ2-7, with D perhaps given as TRBD1 or TRBD2 (6 bases each). CDR1 and CDR2 from the germline V gene are MDHEN and SYDVKM. The CDR3 spans 16 residues. Between the trimmed V and J ends, which lost 4 bases and 0 bases, there was a span of 16 bases. For the CDR3, the DNA is TGTGCCAGCAGTTCCCCCAGGAGGGGGAGCTCCTACGAGCAGTACGTC. Translated, it gives CASSSPRRGSSYEQYV.

This clonotype was recorded a few times. The chain is built from TRBV5-5 and TRBJ1-1, with D perhaps TRBD1 (6 bases). Germline V gene lookup returns CDR1 SGHKS and CDR2 YYEKEE (reference sequence). V lost 2 bases and J lost 11, with 19 bases in between. CDR3 length: 14 amino acids. CDR3: CASSLRLMTGFAFF. The CDR3 coding sequence is TGTGCCAGCAGCTTACGACTTATGACAGGCTTTGCTTTCTTT. Supplemented by reference TRBV5-5 and TRBJ1-1, the full variable domain reads DAGVTQSPTHLIKTRGQQVTLRCSPISGHKSVSWYQQVLGQGPQFIFQYYEKEERGRGNFPDRFSARQFPNYSSELNVNALLLGDSALYLCASSLRLMTGFAFFGQGTRLTVV.

This clonotype appeared a few times. The rearrangement uses TRBV5-1 and TRBJ1-3; D call uncertain. This CDR3 has 13 amino acids. Looked up from germline, CDR1 is SGHRS and CDR2 is YFSETQ. Trimming cost V 6 bases and J 0 bases, with 7 bases left between them. As DNA, the CDR3 is TGCGCCAGCAAACCAGACTCTGGAAACACCATATATTTT. It encodes CASKPDSGNTIYF.

The chain uses TRBV7-2 and TRBJ2-7, with a tentative D call TRBD1 (5 bases). The CDR3 sequence is 14 residues long. Germline CDR1 SGHTA, CDR2 FQGNSA. Trimming pared 5 bases from V and 4 bases from J, leaving 15 bases between. CDR3: CASSRTSAEYEQYF. In DNA form, the CDR3 reads TGTGCCAGCAGCCGGACATCGGCGGAGTACGAGCAGTACTTC.